Listed below are T cell receptor beta chains from one sample, sequenced in a study of CD8+ T cells in alopecia areata. Only in-frame clones appear in the TCRdb table, and some are missing; sequencing was by immunoSEQ multiplex PCR. The sample carries approximately 220,000 clones, more than 30% recorded once. The sequencing used CD4+ T cells sorted from blood, collected at week 34, from a patient treated with tofacitinib. These receptors were taken from a human donor with alopecia areata. The CDR3 runs from the conserved cysteine through the conserved F or W. The D gene is left open where the match is weak. Size values are once, few and many counts, or a class for expanded clones, and some rows have none.

.,TRBV19,15,.,TRBJ1-5,CASSGGSPANQPQHF,TGTGCTAGTAGTGGGGGTTCGCCAGCGAATCAGCCCCAGCATTTT
.,TRBV9,15,TRBD2,TRBJ2-7,CASSAGSGGFYEQYF,TGTGCCAGCAGCGCCGGTAGCGGGGGGTTTTACGAGCAGTACTTC
.,TRBV7-6,13,.,TRBJ1-5,CASSPAWDQPQHF,TGTGCCAGCAGCCCCGCATGGGATCAGCCCCAGCATTTT
.,TRBV4-1,12,.,TRBJ1-1,CASSQVYTEAFF,TGCGCCAGCAGCCAAGTGTACACTGAAGCTTTCTTT
.,TRBV5-4,13,.,TRBJ1-2,CASRQGTNYGYTF,TGTGCCAGCCGCCAGGGTACTAACTATGGCTACACCTTC
many,TRBV12-5,17,TRBD1,TRBJ1-1,CASGSTGQNPMNTEAFF,TGTGCTAGTGGTTCGACGGGACAGAACCCTATGAACACTGAAGCTTTCTTT
.,TRBV30,14,.,TRBJ2-7,CAGIPIDRTYEQYF,TGTGCCGGGATTCCAATTGATAGAACCTACGAGCAGTACTTC
.,TRBV29-1,13,.,TRBJ2-5,CSVEGTLKETQYF,TGCAGCGTTGAAGGGACCCTTAAAGAGACCCAGTACTTC
few,TRBV9,16,.,TRBJ2-7,CASSPRAADATYEQYF,TGTGCCAGCAGCCCTCGGGCGGCAGACGCTACCTACGAGCAGTACTTC
.,TRBV7-6,15,TRBD1,TRBJ2-7,CASSLQGQRSYEQYF,TGTGCCAGCAGCTTACAGGGACAGCGAAGTTACGAGCAGTACTTC
few,TRBV2,14,.,TRBJ1-3,CASKRVGSGNTIYF,TGTGCCAGCAAGAGAGTAGGCTCTGGAAACACCATATATTTT
few,TRBV29-1,14,.,TRBJ1-2,CSVPNRQAHYGYTF,TGCAGCGTTCCGAACCGACAGGCCCACTATGGCTACACCTTC
many,TRBV5-1,13,.,TRBJ2-7,CASRRIPTYEQYF,TGCGCCAGCAGAAGGATCCCCACCTACGAGCAGTACTTC
.,TRBV27,13,.,TRBJ2-7,CASSSYRESEQYF,TGTGCCAGCAGCTCATACAGGGAAAGCGAGCAGTACTTC
.,TRBV15,19,.,TRBJ1-6,CATSRDRLKTARVASPLHF,TGTGCCACCAGCAGAGATCGACTAAAGACAGCCCGAGTTGCTTCACCCCTCCACTTT
.,TRBV11-1,15,.,TRBJ2-1,CASTIGGRGYNEQFF,TGTGCCAGCACCATCGGGGGGCGAGGGTACAATGAGCAGTTCTTC
.,TRBV6-1,14,.,TRBJ2-1,CASTEGAAYNEQFF,TGTGCCAGCACCGAGGGAGCGGCTTACAATGAGCAGTTCTTC